This entry concerns a single T cell receptor (beta chain). The target of this receptor is not known. It may be a read error: a sequence one base away is much more abundant. The library was generated by RACE. Sequenced on a NextSeq 500. During library preparation, unique molecular identifiers were attached to individual cDNA molecules so that TCRs could be counted in a quantitative, reproducible way. Each blood RNA sample was used to sequence both TCR alpha and TCR beta chains. For the original study's pipeline: A median of about 87,000 TCRs per sample was observed, with a range of roughly 23,224 to 700,000. The Decombinator software suite was used to annotate the V, J and CDR3 of the TCR reads. For PS versus PT1 abundance plots, all samples were subsampled to the same number of TCRs (28,000). Expanded TCRs were defined as absent before sensitization and observed at least eight times at the 2-week time point. TCRdb's own reprocessing of the public reads used fastp at Q25 and MiXCR and kept productive beta chains. Rows matching on CDR3 protein sequence are summarized as one entry with the most common DNA and genes. It is TCRdb's table, rather than the study itself, that gives the V and J calls and clone size. The sample table records 300,000 to 400,000 distinct CDR3 sequences; around 5.5% of these occur just once. Of the sample, around 2.6% is held by the ten largest clones.

The sample comes from a study of human T cells and chemical hapten exposure (dated by TCRdb to the early 2020s). The study in broad terms: For sensitization, 2% DPC in acetone was applied to an approximately 2 cm by approximately 2 cm area of upper inner arm skin. Blood samples were taken from patients before sensitization (week 0) and at 2, 6 and about 24 weeks after DPC sensitization. Libraries were pooled for sequencing, and variation in per-sample TCR yields was attributed mainly to small differences in library volumes within the pool. For TCR sequencing, blood came from 25 to 35 alopecia patients at anywhere from one to four time points (pre-sensitization, 2, 6 and 24 weeks). Patients additionally received weekly therapeutic DPC doses to the scalp throughout the roughly 26-week study period. Patch testing was done on the upper back using Finn chambers containing 0.01% DPC, and results were scored after 6 days according to International Contact Dermatitis Research Group standards. Alopecia areata with under or over 50% scalp involvement, alopecia totalis and alopecia universalis were represented in the patient cohort, which was mostly female. Peripheral blood TCR repertoire changes were tracked in vivo in alopecia patients during primary and secondary sensitization to the hapten diphenylcyclopropenone (DPC).

General study outcomes and caveats: Repeated subsampling changed both the strength of the expansion versus patch-test correlation and the threshold at which that correlation became significant. Significantly more large CDR3 similarity clusters were formed by expanded TCRs than by pre-sensitization or healthy control sets, consistent with antigen-driven responses. Patch test score was positively correlated with the number of PT1 expanded TCRs, with significance at thresholds 8, 16 and 32 but not at 4. DPC sensitization did not change the number of TCRs with a frequency above 1 in 1000, and there was no evidence of changes in global repertoire structure. Alopecia, a presumed autoimmune disease, was present in all patients, so the immune response of the patients might differ from that of healthy individuals.

CDR1 and CDR2, per the germline V gene, are MDHEN and SYDVKM. The CDR3, from cysteine to phenylalanine, totals 13 residues. CDR3 DNA only is kept here, 39 bases in frame from base 1. The junction carries 8 bases between V and J, which are trimmed by 3 bases and 3 bases respectively. Read against the paper, the sample's time point label means: pre-sensitization, week 0. Taken with the paper, the label for treatment or condition translates to: therapeutic diphenylcyclopropenone sensitization with weekly scalp DPC. Blood at each patch-test visit was drawn before the patch test was applied. Patients were eligible if aged 18 to 70, diagnosed with alopecia and judged suitable for DPC therapy, and pregnant patients were excluded. Total RNA was extracted from unfractionated whole blood collected in Tempus Blood RNA tubes.

The sequence came from a woman aged 50 to 65 with alopecia areata. Some clones in this sample may be carry-over from other donors' samples. Rearrangement joined TRBV28 to TRBJ1-1; the D gene is not confidently resolved. Sequenced here: whole blood, sampled in connection with sensitization to the hapten diphenylcyclopropenone (DPC). The DNA sequence is given as TGTGCCAGCAGTTTCGCCGTGGACACTGAAGCTTTCTTT. It codes for CASSFAVDTEAFF.